This is a list of T cell receptor beta chains from one sample in a study of T cells in Graves' hyperthyroidism and ophthalmopathy. MiXCR, run by TCRdb on the multiplex PCR reads, gives a single entry per CDR3 protein. Seen here are about 350,000 distinct CDR3 sequences, approximately 19% observed once, and the top ten hold around 4%. The sample consisted of blood. All receptors come from a woman aged 18-29 years with Graves' hyperthyroidism. Each CDR3 is given with its conserved first and last residue. D genes are given only for firm matches. Clone sizes are given selectively: once, few, many, or a class where the clone is expanded.

>TRBV20-1|TRBJ2-5|NA|NA
CSARDLGETQYF
TGCAGTGCTAGAGATCTCGGGGAGACCCAGTACTTC
>TRBV20-1|TRBJ2-2|NA|few
CSARDLGGNTGELFF
TGCAGTGCTAGAGATCTGGGCGGGAACACCGGGGAGCTGTTTTTT
>TRBV27|TRBJ1-1|NA|few
CASSLFSGTGSEAFF
TGTGCCAGCAGTTTATTCTCCGGGACGGGTTCTGAAGCTTTCTTT
>TRBV6-1|TRBJ1-1|NA|few
CASSVIGGSMNTEAFF
TGTGCCAGCAGTGTAATTGGGGGCTCAATGAACACTGAAGCTTTCTTT
>TRBV20-1|TRBJ2-3|NA|NA
CSAEDSGASTDTQYF
TGCAGTGCTGAAGATAGCGGAGCTAGCACAGATACGCAGTATTTT
>TRBV7-9|TRBJ2-7|TRBD1|many
CASSPRGTGQYF
TGTGCCAGCAGCCCCCGCGGGACAGGACAATACTTC
>TRBV20-1|TRBJ2-5|TRBD2|NA
CSARSGGAQETQYF
TGCAGTGCCAGGAGCGGGGGGGCCCAGGAGACCCAGTACTTC
>TRBV7-8|TRBJ2-7|NA|many
CASSNQNRGFSYEQYF
TGTGCCAGCAGCAATCAAAACCGGGGATTCTCCTACGAGCAGTACTTC
>TRBV20-1|TRBJ1-1|TRBD1|many
CSARDPGQGIAEAFF
TGCAGTGCTAGAGACCCGGGACAGGGAATCGCTGAAGCTTTCTTT
>TRBV12-3/TRBV12-4|TRBJ2-4|TRBD2|many
CASSSRGGAAKNIQYF
TGTGCCAGCAGCAGCCGGGGGGGTGCTGCCAAAAACATTCAGTACTTC
>TRBV6-2/TRBV6-3|TRBJ1-3|NA|many
CASSYGRLNYSGNTIYF
TGTGCCAGCAGTTACGGCCGCCTGAATTACTCTGGAAACACCATATATTTT
>TRBV15|TRBJ1-5|NA|many
CATRGPDQPQHF
TGTGCCACCCGCGGACCCGATCAGCCCCAGCATTTT
>TRBV2|TRBJ1-5|NA|few
CASQGIDNQPQHF
TGTGCCAGCCAGGGGATTGACAATCAGCCCCAGCATTTT
>TRBV7-9|TRBJ1-2|NA|many
CASSSMEGLYGYTF
TGTGCCAGCAGCTCCATGGAGGGCCTTTATGGCTACACCTTC
>TRBV11-1|TRBJ1-1|NA|many
CASSSKVEDIMNTEAFF
TGTGCCAGCAGCTCAAAGGTAGAGGACATAATGAACACTGAAGCTTTCTTT
>TRBV20-1|TRBJ1-1|TRBD1|many
CSARAGGDTEAFF
TGCAGTGCTAGAGCAGGGGGAGACACTGAAGCTTTCTTT
>TRBV2|TRBJ1-2|NA|many
CASSFRSLDYGYTF
TGTGCCAGCAGTTTCCGGAGTCTTGACTATGGCTACACCTTC
>TRBV6-1|TRBJ1-5|NA|many
CASSPVRGDRNQPQHF
TGTGCCAGCAGCCCCGTGCGGGGTGATCGCAATCAGCCCCAGCATTTT
>TRBV9|TRBJ1-5|TRBD1|many
CASSVGGTAFQPQHF
TGTGCCAGCAGCGTAGGCGGGACAGCATTCCAGCCCCAGCATTTT
>TRBV11-2|TRBJ1-2|TRBD1|NA
CASSPGQEDAHGYTF
TGTGCCAGCAGCCCGGGACAGGAGGACGCCCATGGCTACACCTTC
>TRBV12-3/TRBV12-4|TRBJ2-2|NA|many
CASSLNRAAGELFF
TGTGCCAGCAGTCTTAACAGGGCCGCCGGGGAGCTGTTTTTT
>TRBV6-1|TRBJ1-5|NA|many
CASSSSEGHQPQHF
TGTGCCAGCAGTAGTTCAGAGGGCCATCAGCCCCAGCATTTT
>TRBV6-2/TRBV6-3|TRBJ1-5|TRBD1|many
CASSSGQGGSQPQHF
TGTGCCAGCAGTAGCGGACAGGGTGGTTCTCAGCCCCAGCATTTT
>TRBV12-3/TRBV12-4|TRBJ1-6|TRBD1|NA
CASSPGQAYNSPLDF
TGTGCCAGCAGTCCGGGACAGGCCTATAATTCACCCCTCGACTTT
>TRBV5-1|TRBJ1-5|NA|many
CASSLVGASNQPQHF
TGCGCCAGCAGCTTGGTCGGGGCGAGCAATCAGCCCCAGCATTTT
>TRBV15|TRBJ2-2|NA|many
CATSSSRTVMTGELFF
TGTGCCACCAGCAGCTCCCGGACAGTTATGACCGGGGAGCTGTTTTTT
>TRBV28|TRBJ1-2|NA|NA
CASRYPGQHYGYTF
TGTGCCAGCCGATACCCCGGGCAGCACTATGGCTACACCTTC
>TRBV14|TRBJ2-5|NA|many
CASSQRWSQETQYF
TGTGCCAGCAGCCAAAGATGGTCACAAGAGACCCAGTACTTC
>TRBV28|TRBJ2-5|NA|NA
CASSSRRLVLLAQTQYF
TGTGCCAGCAGTTCACGACGACTAGTTTTGCTTGCACAGACCCAGTACTTC
>TRBV12-3/TRBV12-4|TRBJ2-5|NA|many
CASSASRVSEETQYF
TGTGCCAGCAGCGCCTCTCGGGTCTCTGAAGAGACCCAGTACTTC
>TRBV12-5|TRBJ1-5|TRBD1|many
CASGLNNRGGQPQHF
TGTGCTAGTGGTTTGAACAACAGGGGGGGCCAGCCCCAGCATTTT
>TRBV6-5|TRBJ2-7|NA|many
CASTPRSYEQYF
TGTGCCAGCACTCCACGCAGCTACGAGCAGTACTTC
>TRBV7-8|TRBJ2-5|NA|many
CASSLAGLETQYF
TGTGCCAGCAGCTTAGCCGGTTTGGAGACCCAGTACTTC
>TRBV4-2|TRBJ2-7|NA|few
CASSQDQGSSYEQYF
TGTGCCAGCAGCCAAGATCAAGGGAGCTCCTACGAGCAGTACTTC
>TRBV20-1|TRBJ1-5|NA|many
CSAINPGGNQPQHF
TGCAGTGCTATTAACCCTGGCGGCAATCAGCCCCAGCATTTT
>TRBV7-3|TRBJ2-2|TRBD2|many
CASSPTSGRAGELFF
TGTGCCAGCAGCCCGACTAGCGGGAGGGCCGGGGAGCTGTTTTTT
>TRBV12-3/TRBV12-4|TRBJ1-5|NA|many
CASSLNRVGSQPQHF
TGTGCCAGCAGTTTAAACAGGGTGGGAAGTCAGCCCCAGCATTTT
>TRBV6-2/TRBV6-3|TRBJ1-6|TRBD1|NA
CASSPGQGYSPLHF
TGTGCCAGTTCGCCGGGACAGGGGTATTCACCCCTCCACTTT
>TRBV12-3/TRBV12-4|TRBJ1-2|NA|few
CASSLGSYYGYTF
TGTGCCAGCAGTTTAGGGAGCTACTATGGCTACACCTTC
>TRBV12-3/TRBV12-4|TRBJ1-2|NA|many
CASSLSGSNYGYTF
TGTGCCAGCAGTTTATCAGGGTCGAACTATGGCTACACCTTC
>TRBV5-1|TRBJ2-7|NA|many
CASSLVPSWYEQYF
TGCGCCAGCAGCTTGGTCCCTAGCTGGTACGAGCAGTACTTC
>TRBV28|TRBJ1-6|NA|many
CAATASRGSPLHF
TGTGCCGCGACCGCCAGCCGGGGGTCACCCCTCCACTTT
>TRBV20-1|TRBJ2-7|TRBD2|NA
CSAKESSGDPYEQYF
TGCAGTGCTAAGGAGTCTAGCGGGGACCCCTACGAGCAGTACTTC
>TRBV27|TRBJ2-7|NA|many
CASSLSRDGPYEQYF
TGTGCCAGCAGTTTATCGAGGGACGGCCCCTACGAGCAGTACTTC
>TRBV5-1|TRBJ2-3|TRBD1|NA
CASSWTGVADTQYF
TGCGCCAGCAGCTGGACAGGGGTTGCAGATACGCAGTATTTT